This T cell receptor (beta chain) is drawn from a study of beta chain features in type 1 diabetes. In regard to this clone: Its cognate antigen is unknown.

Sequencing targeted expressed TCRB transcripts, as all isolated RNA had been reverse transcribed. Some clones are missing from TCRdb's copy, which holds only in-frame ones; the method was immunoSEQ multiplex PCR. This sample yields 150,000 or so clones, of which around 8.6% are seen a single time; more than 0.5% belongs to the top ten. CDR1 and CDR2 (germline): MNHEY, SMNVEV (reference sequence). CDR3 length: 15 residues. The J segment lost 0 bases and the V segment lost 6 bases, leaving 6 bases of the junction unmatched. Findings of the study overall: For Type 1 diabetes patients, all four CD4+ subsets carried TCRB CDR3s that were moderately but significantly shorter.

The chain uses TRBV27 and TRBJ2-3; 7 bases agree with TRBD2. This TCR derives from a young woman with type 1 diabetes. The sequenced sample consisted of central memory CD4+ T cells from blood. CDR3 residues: CASRGAGTSTDTQYF. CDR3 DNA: TGTGCCAGCAGGGGAGCGGGAACTAGCACAGATACGCAGTATTTT.